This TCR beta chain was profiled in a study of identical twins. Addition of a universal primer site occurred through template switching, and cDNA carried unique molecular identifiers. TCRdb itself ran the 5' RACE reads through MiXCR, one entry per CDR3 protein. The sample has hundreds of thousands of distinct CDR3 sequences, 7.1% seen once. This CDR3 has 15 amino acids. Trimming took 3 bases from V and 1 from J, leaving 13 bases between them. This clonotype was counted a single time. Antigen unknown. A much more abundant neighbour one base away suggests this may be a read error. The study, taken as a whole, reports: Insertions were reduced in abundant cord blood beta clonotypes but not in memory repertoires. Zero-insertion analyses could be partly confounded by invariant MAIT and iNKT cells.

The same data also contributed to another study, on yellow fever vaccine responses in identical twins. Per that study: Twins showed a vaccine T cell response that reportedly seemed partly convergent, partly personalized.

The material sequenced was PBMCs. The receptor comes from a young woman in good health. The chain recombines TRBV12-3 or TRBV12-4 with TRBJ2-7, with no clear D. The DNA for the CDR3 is TGTGCCAGCAGTTTCGGATCGCAAAGATCCTACGAGCAGTACTTC. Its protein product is CASSFGSQRSYEQYF.